This T cell receptor beta chain stems from a study of CD8 T cell repertoires and HIV-1 epitope variants. The study, taken as a whole, reports: Nef KF9 drew several clonotypes and HW9 one, without TAALDMSHF responses.

With 3 bases removed from V and 2 bases from J, the gap between germline ends came to 4 bases. Germline CDR1 and CDR2: SGHTA and FQGTGA. This CDR3 has 13 residues. As concerns this clone: Its antigen is as yet unknown.

This table comes from immunoSEQ multiplex PCR, and its TCRdb copy is limited to in-frame clones, with some not included. The table lists under 7,500 clones, around two thirds of them singletons. This TCR derives from a male donor with HIV. The sample consisted of cultured CD8+ T cells derived from PBMCs. J is TRBJ2-2 and V is TRBV7-3; D remains ambiguous. The CDR3 coding sequence is TGTGCCAGCAGCTTGAGTAACACCGGGGAGCTGTTTTTT. Its translation: CASSLSNTGELFF.